The 10 T cell receptor beta chains presented below share a single source sample, sequenced in a study of blood T cell repertoires in COVID-19. Clones were sequenced by immunoSEQ multiplex PCR, and TCRdb holds only the in-frame ones, with some missing. This table holds 150,000 or so clones, roughly 77% found once. What was sequenced was peripheral blood. These receptors all come from a woman between 65 and 79 years old with COVID-19, enrolled during active disease.

This clone was picked up one time. V and J are TRBV5-4 and TRBJ2-1; maybe TRBD2 (6 bases). The CDR3 has 16 residues. Germline values: CDR1 SGHNT, CDR2 YYREEE (reference sequence). V was pared by 4 bases and J by 7 bases, with 21 bases between. CDR3 region: CASSPAGSGIVNEQFF. The CDR3 nucleotides read TGTGCCAGCAGCCCGGCCGGTAGCGGCATCGTAAATGAGCAGTTCTTC.

The chain uses TRBV2 and TRBJ2-1, with 8 bases that match TRBD2. Germline V gene sequence: CDR1 SNHLY, CDR2 FYNNEI. This CDR3 has 17 residues. After removal of 8 bases from V and 5 bases from J, the junction contained 17 bases not matched to a gene. This CDR3 is CASCLQRGLTRHNEQFF. In DNA, the CDR3 is TGTGCCAGCTGTCTCCAGCGGGGGCTCACCCGACACAATGAGCAGTTCTTC.

The rearrangement joins TRBV2 to TRBJ1-1; D remains ambiguous. This CDR3 has 13 residues. CDR1 and CDR2 (germline): SNHLY, FYNNEI. Trimming left V 0 bases short and J 6 bases short, with 8 bases between. CDR3 region: CASSEARRSEAFF. CDR3 DNA sequence: TGTGCCAGCAGTGAAGCCCGGCGGTCTGAAGCTTTCTTT.

The chain is built from TRBV6-2 or TRBV6-3 and TRBJ1-4; 7 bases agree with TRBD1. This CDR3 has 16 residues. Germline assignment: CDR1 MNHEY and CDR2 SVGEGT. Losses at the gene ends were 4 bases for V and 4 bases for J; bases not matched to a gene: 9. CDR3 sequence reads: CASSSLPTGFNEKLFF. In nucleotides, the CDR3 is TGTGCCAGCAGTTCCCTACCGACAGGGTTTAATGAAAAACTGTTTTTT.

The rearrangement uses TRBV28 and TRBJ2-5, with D possibly being TRBD1 (5 bases). Germline CDR1 and CDR2: MDHEN and SYDVKM. The CDR3 spans 14 residues. V was clipped by 2 bases and J by 5 bases, with 12 bases between them. The CDR3 DNA sequence: TGTGCCAGCAGTTTAGAAGGGGTGAAGGAGACCCAGTACTTC. This translates into CASSLEGVKETQYF. The full variable domain, completed using reference TRBV28 and TRBJ2-5, is DVKVTQSSRYLVKRTGEKVFLECVQDMDHENMFWYRQDPGLGLRLIYFSYDVKMKEKGDIPEGYSVSREKKERFSLILESASTNQTSMYLCASSLEGVKETQYFGPGTRLLVL.

The J gene is TRBJ2-1, the V gene TRBV12-3 or TRBV12-4; D remains unclear. Trimming stripped 3 bases from V and 4 bases from J, with 4 bases between. This CDR3 is built from 12 residues. The CDR3 region is CASSFPYNEQFF. CDR3 nucleotides: TGTGCCAGCAGTTTCCCGTACAATGAGCAGTTCTTC.

This chain joins TRBV14 and TRBJ2-7, with D possibly being TRBD1 (5 bases). Germline V gene sequence: CDR1 SGHDN, CDR2 FVKESK. The CDR3 has 13 residues. The germline V and J ends were trimmed by 4 bases and 3 bases, with 10 bases remaining between them. The CDR3 loop reads CASSRLDSYEQYF. CDR3 bases: TGTGCCAGCAGCCGTCTCGACAGCTACGAGCAGTACTTC.

The genes are TRBV30 and TRBJ1-5; D gene unclear. CDR1 is GTSNPN, CDR2 SVGIG, per germline (reference sequence). The CDR3 is 13 amino acids. V was shortened by 0 bases and J by 7 bases, with 10 bases between the two germline ends. The CDR3 loop reads CAWSVGGSQPQHF. CDR3 bases: TGTGCCTGGAGTGTCGGTGGGAGCCAGCCCCAGCATTTT.

This sequence joins TRBV2 and TRBJ2-3; 9 bases fit TRBD2. The CDR3 is 15 residues long. Germline CDR1 is SNHLY and CDR2 is FYNNEI. With V trimmed by 5 bases and J by 3 bases, 6 bases remained unmatched. CDR3 DNA sequence: TGTGCCAGCAGTCCGCGCAGCGGGGGGACAGATACGCAGTATTTT. Translating it yields CASSPRSGGTDTQYF.

The chain recombines TRBV30 with TRBJ1-4; D is unresolved. CDR1 and CDR2 (germline): GTSNPN, SVGIG (reference sequence). Trimming pared 3 bases from V and 0 bases from J, leaving 11 bases between. This CDR3 is 15 amino acids long. The CDR3 sequence: CAWSPSIATNEKLFF. The CDR3 nucleotides read TGTGCCTGGAGCCCGAGCATTGCAACTAATGAAAAACTGTTTTTT. The full variable domain, in which reference TRBV30 and TRBJ1-4 provide the parts outside the CDR3, is SQTIHQWPATLVQPVGSPLSLECTVEGTSNPNLYWYRQAAGRGLQLLFYSVGIGQISSEVPQNLSASRPQDRQFILSSKKLLLSDSGFYLCAWSPSIATNEKLFFGSGTQLSVL.